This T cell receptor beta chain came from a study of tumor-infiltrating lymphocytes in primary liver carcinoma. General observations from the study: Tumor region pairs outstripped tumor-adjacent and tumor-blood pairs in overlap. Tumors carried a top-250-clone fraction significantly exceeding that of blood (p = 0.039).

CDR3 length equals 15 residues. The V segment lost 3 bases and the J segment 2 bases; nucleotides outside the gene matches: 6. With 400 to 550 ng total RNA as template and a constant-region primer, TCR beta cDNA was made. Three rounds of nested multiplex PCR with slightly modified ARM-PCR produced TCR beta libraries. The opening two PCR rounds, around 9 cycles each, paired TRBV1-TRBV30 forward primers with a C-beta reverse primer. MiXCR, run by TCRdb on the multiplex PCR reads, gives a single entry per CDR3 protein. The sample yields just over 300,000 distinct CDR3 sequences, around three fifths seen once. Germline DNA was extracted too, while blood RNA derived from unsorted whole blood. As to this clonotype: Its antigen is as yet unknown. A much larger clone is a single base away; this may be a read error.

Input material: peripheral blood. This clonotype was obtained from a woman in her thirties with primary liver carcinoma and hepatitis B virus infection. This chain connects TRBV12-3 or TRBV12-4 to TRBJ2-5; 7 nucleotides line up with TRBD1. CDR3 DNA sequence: TGTGCCAGCAGTTTCTACGGGACAGTACAAGAGACCCAGTACTTC. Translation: CASSFYGTVQETQYF.